These T cell receptor beta chains were read from a single sample in a study of glioma-infiltrating T cells after dendritic cell vaccination. Assay: immunoSEQ multiplex PCR; the TCRdb copy retains only in-frame clones and omits some. The table includes 65,000 to 80,000 clones, roughly 84% detected once. This specimen was blood, taken after dendritic cell vaccination. These receptor sequences come from a human donor with glioblastoma. CDR3s include the opening cysteine and the closing phenylalanine or tryptophan. A D gene is named only where the DNA matches it firmly. Clone size is shown for a subset of rows, as once, few, many or a class of expanded clone.

d_call	v_call	j_call	clone_size	cdr3_aa	cdr3_nt
-	TRBV5-1	TRBJ1-2	-	CASRSGTDNYGYTF	TGCGCCAGCAGATCCGGTACTGATAACTATGGCTACACCTTC
-	TRBV29-1	TRBJ1-2	-	CSADSPNYGYTF	TGCAGCGCCGACAGTCCTAACTATGGCTACACCTTC
-	TRBV30	TRBJ2-7	-	CAWSVRSLISYEQYF	TGTGCCTGGAGTGTACGTAGCCTGATCTCCTACGAGCAGTACTTC
-	TRBV6-1	TRBJ1-1	-	CASSEGTSNTEAFF	TGTGCCAGCAGCGAGGGGACATCGAACACTGAAGCTTTCTTT
TRBD2	TRBV2	TRBJ2-4	-	CASKSASGGAATKNIQYF	TGTGCCAGCAAGAGTGCTAGCGGGGGGGCCGCGACCAAAAACATTCAGTACTTC
TRBD2	TRBV13	TRBJ2-3	-	CATARHGEGSTDTQYF	TGTGCCACCGCCCGCCACGGGGAGGGTAGCACAGATACGCAGTATTTT
TRBD1	TRBV5-1	TRBJ1-2	-	CASRAGTGGDGYTF	TGCGCCAGCAGGGCCGGGACAGGCGGTGATGGCTACACCTTC
TRBD1	TRBV7-9	TRBJ2-5	-	CASSLGQGAIETQYF	TGTGCCAGCAGCTTAGGGCAGGGGGCCATAGAGACCCAGTACTTC
TRBD1	TRBV9	TRBJ1-3	once	CASSVERGHGNTIYF	TGTGCCAGCAGCGTAGAAAGGGGGCACGGAAACACCATATATTTT
TRBD1	TRBV5-1	TRBJ2-7	once	CASSHTPGQGGPYSYEQYF	TGCGCCAGCAGCCATACACCGGGACAGGGGGGTCCCTACTCCTACGAGCAGTACTTC
TRBD1	TRBV7-3	TRBJ2-2	-	CASSPRGQAGELFF	TGTGCCAGCAGCCCCAGGGGGCAGGCCGGGGAGCTGTTTTTT
TRBD1	TRBV18	TRBJ1-2	-	CASSSGQVYGYTF	TGTGCCAGCTCATCGGGACAGGTCTATGGCTACACCTTC
-	TRBV10-2	TRBJ1-2	-	CASSEDIQYF	TGCGCCAGCAGTGAGGATATACAATACTTC
-	TRBV29-1	TRBJ1-1	once	CSVTNGRNTEAFF	TGCAGCGTTACCAACGGGAGGAACACTGAAGCTTTCTTT
TRBD2	TRBV7-2	TRBJ2-3	-	CASRGLAGHTDTQYF	TGTGCCAGCAGGGGACTAGCGGGTCACACAGATACGCAGTATTTT
-	TRBV28	TRBJ2-1	-	CASSLGGLKEQFF	TGTGCCAGCAGTTTAGGGGGACTGAAAGAGCAGTTCTTC
TRBD2	TRBV5-1	TRBJ2-3	-	CASSLGTSGGGTDTQYF	TGCGCCAGCAGCTTGGGGACTAGCGGAGGAGGCACAGATACGCAGTATTTT
TRBD1	TRBV18	TRBJ2-7	-	CASSPVTGAREQYF	TGTGCCAGCTCACCAGTCACAGGGGCTAGGGAGCAGTACTTC
-	TRBV5-1	TRBJ1-1	-	CASSFALGGTEAFF	TGCGCCAGCAGTTTCGCCCTAGGCGGTACTGAAGCTTTCTTT
-	TRBV30	TRBJ2-7	-	CAWSPGTHEQYF	TGTGCCTGGAGTCCGGGTACCCACGAGCAGTACTTC
-	TRBV7-3	TRBJ1-2	few	CASSLGRGNYGYTF	TGTGCCAGCAGCTTAGGGCGGGGCAACTATGGCTACACCTTC
-	TRBV6-5	TRBJ1-1	-	CASSKTPTGNTEAFF	TGTGCCAGCAGTAAAACCCCGACAGGAAACACTGAAGCTTTCTTT
TRBD2	TRBV10-1	TRBJ2-3	once	CASSEGSGGNSDTQYF	TGCGCCAGCAGTGAGGGTAGCGGGGGTAACTCAGATACGCAGTATTTT
TRBD1	TRBV11-2	TRBJ1-4	-	CASTPEGAWDEKLFF	TGTGCCAGCACCCCAGAGGGGGCGTGGGATGAAAAACTGTTTTTT
-	TRBV14	TRBJ1-2	-	CASSQYRDYGYTF	TGTGCCAGCAGCCAATACAGGGACTATGGCTACACCTTC
TRBD1	TRBV5-1	TRBJ2-2	-	CASSLDRGSTGELFF	TGCGCCAGCAGTTTAGACAGGGGAAGCACCGGGGAGCTGTTTTTT
TRBD1	TRBV7-9	TRBJ2-2	-	CASRDWTGGEELFF	TGTGCCAGCAGGGATTGGACAGGGGGCGAGGAGCTGTTTTTT
-	TRBV12-5	TRBJ1-1	few	CASGLLDSTEAFF	TGTGCTAGTGGTCTTCTGGACAGCACTGAAGCTTTCTTT
TRBD2	TRBV10-2	TRBJ2-7	-	CASSPDVGLAAYEQYF	TGCGCCAGCAGTCCGGACGTCGGACTAGCTGCTTACGAGCAGTACTTC
-	TRBV5-6	TRBJ2-1	-	CASRPRAYNEQFF	TGTGCCAGCAGACCCAGGGCGTACAATGAGCAGTTCTTC
TRBD1	TRBV10-3	TRBJ2-5	-	CAISSDSDREETQYF	TGTGCCATCAGTTCCGACTCCGACAGGGAAGAGACCCAGTACTTC
-	TRBV7-8	TRBJ1-1	-	CASSLVGGLSTEAFF	TGTGCCAGCAGCTTAGTGGGCGGACTCAGCACTGAAGCTTTCTTT
TRBD2	TRBV7-3	TRBJ2-1	-	CASSLTTTSGSSGWFF	TGTGCCAGCAGCTTAACCACGACTAGCGGGAGCTCGGGGTGGTTCTTC
TRBD2	TRBV15	TRBJ2-7	-	CATSSGGINEQYF	TGTGCCACAAGTAGCGGGGGGATCAACGAGCAGTACTTC
TRBD2	TRBV4-2	TRBJ2-7	-	CASSPLVLAGGRSSYEQYF	TGTGCCAGCAGCCCCCTGGTTCTAGCGGGAGGCCGGAGCTCCTACGAGCAGTACTTC
TRBD2	TRBV10-2	TRBJ2-5	once	CASSEGRGGHETQYF	TGCGCCAGCAGTGAGGGACGGGGGGGCCACGAGACCCAGTACTTC
-	TRBV5-1	TRBJ2-5	-	CASSQRTPVQETQYF	TGCGCCAGCAGCCAACGGACACCGGTCCAAGAGACCCAGTACTTC
TRBD1	TRBV9	TRBJ2-2	-	CASSAGQGSVRGELFF	TGTGCCAGCAGCGCCGGACAGGGGTCCGTTAGGGGGGAGCTGTTTTTT
TRBD1	TRBV7-6	TRBJ1-4	-	CASSFSTGANEKLFF	TGTGCCAGCAGCTTCTCCACAGGGGCTAATGAAAAACTGTTTTTT
TRBD1	TRBV6-1	TRBJ1-5	-	CASSDPRDSFRNQPQHF	TGTGCCAGCAGTGATCCCAGGGACAGCTTCAGGAATCAGCCCCAGCATTTT
-	TRBV6-1	TRBJ2-7	-	CASRLSYEQYF	TGTGCCAGCAGACTATCCTACGAGCAGTACTTC
TRBD1	TRBV6-5	TRBJ1-2	-	CASSYTPGTGGEGYTF	TGTGCCAGCAGTTACACCCCCGGGACAGGGGGTGAGGGCTACACCTTC
TRBD2	TRBV9	TRBJ2-7	-	CASSRTGGVYEQYF	TGTGCCAGCAGCCGCACCGGGGGGGTCTACGAGCAGTACTTC
-	TRBV6-5	TRBJ2-2	-	CASSYPRPGELFF	TGTGCCAGCAGTTACCCCCGTCCCGGGGAGCTGTTTTTT
TRBD2	TRBV30	TRBJ2-1	-	CAWSPGLAGGGDEQFF	TGTGCCTGGAGTCCTGGACTAGCGGGAGGGGGCGATGAGCAGTTCTTC
-	TRBV2	TRBJ1-5	few	CASKRGSNQPQHF	TGTGCCAGCAAACGAGGGAGCAATCAGCCCCAGCATTTT
TRBD1	TRBV28	TRBJ1-1	-	CASSLPLGGGAFF	TGTGCCAGCAGTTTACCCTTAGGAGGGGGCGCTTTCTTT
TRBD2	TRBV5-1	TRBJ2-3	-	CASSLGGGREDTQYF	TGCGCCAGCAGCTTGGGCGGGGGGCGCGAAGATACGCAGTATTTT
TRBD2	TRBV7-3	TRBJ2-1	once	CASGLGASGVGEQFF	TGTGCCAGCGGGTTGGGAGCTAGCGGGGTAGGTGAGCAGTTCTTC
-	TRBV12-5	TRBJ1-1	-	CASGLGRTGGSEAFF	TGTGCTAGTGGTTTGGGGAGGACGGGGGGTTCTGAAGCTTTCTTT
-	TRBV7-3	TRBJ2-3	few	CASSNLGADTQYF	TGTGCCAGCAGCAACCTCGGGGCAGATACGCAGTATTTT
-	TRBV28	TRBJ2-5	-	CASSSIQGRETQYF	TGTGCCAGCAGCTCTATACAGGGTCGAGAGACCCAGTACTTC
TRBD1	TRBV5-3	TRBJ1-2	-	CARSLMEQGENGYTF	TGTGCCAGAAGCTTAATGGAGCAGGGGGAAAATGGCTACACCTTC
-	TRBV27	TRBJ2-1	-	CASQGFNEQFF	TGTGCCAGCCAGGGGTTTAATGAGCAGTTCTTC
-	TRBV11-3	TRBJ2-2	-	CASRSGIAGELFF	TGTGCCAGCAGATCAGGGATCGCCGGGGAGCTGTTTTTT